The 30 T cell receptor beta chains below all came from one sample that was sequenced in a study of beta chain features in type 1 diabetes. No antigen is known for these receptors. Regarding the study as a whole: A moderate, significant TCRB CDR3 shortening appeared in type 1 diabetes across four CD4+ subsets.

The authors reverse transcribed all of the isolated RNA, so sequencing captured expressed TCRB transcripts. Produced via immunoSEQ multiplex PCR; TCRdb's table is partial and in-frame only. Of 300,000 to 400,000 clones listed, roughly 14% are singletons. Sample: naive CD4+ T cells from blood. The origin of the receptors is a woman younger than 30 with type 1 diabetes.

This clone showed up just a few times. V is TRBV23-1 and J is TRBJ2-2, with a possible D match to TRBD2 (5 bases). TRBV23-1 is known as an ORF, though its function is uncertain. The CDR3 has 16 residues. Trimming took 6 bases from V and 6 from J, leaving 20 bases between them. In DNA form, the CDR3 reads TGCGCCAGCAGACCGAAGTTGAGGGCGGGCGCCGGGGAGCTGTTTTTT. Encoded protein: CASRPKLRAGAGELFF.

The CDR3 loop reads CASSSGQVAYGYTF. The CDR3 DNA follows: TGTGCCAGCAGCTCTGGACAGGTTGCCTATGGCTACACCTTC. The J gene is TRBJ1-2, the V gene TRBV7-2, with 7 bases identical to TRBD1. V was clipped by 4 bases and J by 4 bases; unmatched bases: 6. This CDR3 comprises 14 residues. The germline gives CDR1 SGHTA, CDR2 FQGNSA.

The chain combines TRBV4-1 with TRBJ2-7; 7 bases match TRBD2. CDR3 length: 16 amino acids. Germline V CDR1 and CDR2: MGHRA, YSYEKL. The V segment lost 0 bases and the J segment 4 bases; nucleotides outside the gene matches: 9. The CDR3 region is CASSQDPAGARYEQYF. The DNA of the CDR3 is TGCGCCAGCAGCCAAGATCCGGCGGGAGCAAGGTACGAGCAGTACTTC.

This clone was detected only a few times. The gene calls are TRBV7-9 and TRBJ1-2; possible D gene TRBD1, 5 bases. There are 13 residues in the CDR3. The V end lost 6 bases, the J end lost 7 bases, and 15 bases lay between the germline ends. Germline V gene data show CDR1 as SEHNR and CDR2 as FQNEAQ (reference sequence). DNA of the CDR3: TGTGCCAGCAGGCCAGGAGAAGGGGCTGGCTACACCTTC. As protein: CASRPGEGAGYTF.

This clone has more than one count but fewer than ten. V gene TRBV5-4 combines with J gene TRBJ2-7; 10 bases fit TRBD1. V shed 5 bases, J shed 2 bases, and the junction held 4 bases outside the gene matches. Per the germline V gene, CDR1 is SGHNT and CDR2 is YYREEE (reference sequence). This CDR3 contains 14 residues. CDR3 residues: CASRRDRGTYEQYF. The DNA for the CDR3 is TGTGCCAGCAGGCGGGACAGGGGAACCTACGAGCAGTACTTC. Combining the CDR3 with reference TRBV5-4 and TRBJ2-7 gives the whole variable domain ETGVTQSPTHLIKTRGQQVTLRCSSQSGHNTVSWYQQALGQGPQFIFQYYREEENGRGNFPPRFSGLQFPNYSSELNVNALELDDSALYLCASRRDRGTYEQYFGPGTRLTVT.

The CDR3 sequence is CASSPREVRTETQYF. CDR3 nucleotide sequence: TGCGCCAGCAGCCCCAGGGAGGTCCGAACGGAGACCCAGTACTTC. This chain uses TRBV5-1 with TRBJ2-5; maybe TRBD2 (6 bases). V dropped 4 bases and J dropped 5 bases, with 18 bases sitting between them. This CDR3 contains 15 residues. Germline V lookup: CDR1 SGHRS, CDR2 YFSETQ.

This rearrangement joins TRBV2 to TRBJ1-4, with D maybe TRBD1 (6 bases). CDR1 SNHLY and CDR2 FYNNEI come from the germline V gene. V lost 7 bases and J 14 bases, leaving 14 bases between the germline ends. The CDR3 runs to 11 residues. The CDR3 DNA reads TGTGCCAGCAAATTGGACAGCCCTCTGTTTTTT. Its protein product is CASKLDSPLFF. Using reference TRBV2 and TRBJ1-4 for the parts outside the CDR3, the full variable domain is EPEVTQTPSHQVTQMGQEVILRCVPISNHLYFYWYRQILGQKVEFLVSFYNNEISEKSEIFDDQFSVERPDGSNFTLKIRSTKLEDSAMYFCASKLDSPLFFGSGTQLSVL.

This clone was detected a few times. The chain links TRBV5-4 to TRBJ2-3; 15 bases are a match to TRBD2. The CDR3 loop spans 17 amino acids. Looked up from germline, CDR1 is SGHNT and CDR2 is YYREEE (reference sequence). V trimming: 4 bases; J trimming: 3 bases; junction bases outside the gene matches: 6. CDR3 sequence: CASSRGTSGRRTDTQYF. In nucleotides, the CDR3 is TGTGCCAGCAGCCGCGGGACTAGCGGGAGGAGGACAGATACGCAGTATTTT.

The CDR3 sequence is CASSVGDNTDTQYF. The CDR3 bases are TGTGCCAGCAGCGTAGGCGATAACACAGATACGCAGTATTTT. The chain is built from TRBV9 and TRBJ2-3; D is uncertain. This CDR3 comprises 14 residues. V was cut by 0 bases and J by 2 bases, with 7 bases left in between. Germline CDR1 and CDR2: SGDLS and YYNGEE.

The chain joins TRBV7-2 to TRBJ2-1; D is unresolved. V was pared by 5 bases and J by 10 bases, with 15 bases between. This CDR3 contains 13 residues. Germline V gene data show CDR1 as SGHTA and CDR2 as FQGNSA. The CDR3 bases are TGTGCCAGCAGCCCAAATCTAGGCGGCGAGCAGTTCTTC. Translating it yields CASSPNLGGEQFF. Full variable domain (remainder filled in from reference TRBV7-2 and TRBJ2-1): GAGVSQSPSNKVTEKGKDVELRCDPISGHTALYWYRQSLGQGLEFLIYFQGNSAPDKSGLPSDRFSAERTGGSVSTLTIQRTQQEDSAVYLCASSPNLGGEQFFGPGTRLTVL.

In this sample, this clone turned up a few times. The same CDR3 is also encoded by other DNA sequences in this sample. The CDR3 reads CATSRDLVATNEKLFF. CDR3 nucleotide sequence: TGTGCCACCAGCAGAGATCTAGTGGCAACTAATGAAAAACTGTTTTTT. The chain has TRBV15 and TRBJ1-4; D not certain. The CDR3 sequence is 16 residues long. V gave up 0 bases and J gave up 0 bases, with 8 bases separating them. The germline gives CDR1 LNHNV, CDR2 YYDKDF (reference sequence).

The V and J genes are TRBV7-2 and TRBJ2-5; 7 positions agree with TRBD2. The germline CDR1 and CDR2 sequences are SGHTA and FQGNSA. Germline trimming cut 1 base from V and 3 bases from J; bases unmatched to any gene: 5. This CDR3 contains 15 residues. The CDR3 protein is CASSLGGLREETQYF. DNA of the CDR3: TGTGCCAGCAGCTTAGGGGGACTAAGGGAAGAGACCCAGTACTTC.

This clone was counted between two and nine times. This sample also contains other DNA sequences that code for the same CDR3. This chain connects TRBV5-1 to TRBJ1-1; TRBD1 matches at 8 bases. V was pared by 4 bases and J by 5 bases, with 7 bases of the junction left unmatched. The V gene's germline CDR1 is SGHRS and CDR2 YFSETQ. The CDR3 extends over 14 amino acids. As DNA, the CDR3 is TGCGCCAGCAGCCCGGACAGGGTGGGAACTGAAGCTTTCTTT. The encoded protein is CASSPDRVGTEAFF.

The table lists this clone with a few counts. The genes are TRBV7-2 and TRBJ2-3; 9 bases match TRBD2. The CDR3 extends over 16 amino acids. CDR1 SGHTA and CDR2 FQGNSA come from the germline V gene. V trimming: 5 bases; J trimming: 0 bases; junction bases outside the gene matches: 6. The CDR3, as DNA: TGTGCCAGCAGCCTGACTAGCGGCTCAAGCACAGATACGCAGTATTTT. The encoded protein is CASSLTSGSSTDTQYF.

The chain employs TRBV7-9 and TRBJ2-7; 7 positions match TRBD2. The J segment lost 4 bases and the V segment lost 1 base, leaving 4 bases of the junction unmatched. CDR3 size: 14 residues. CDR1 and CDR2 (germline): SEHNR, FQNEAQ (reference sequence). The CDR3 is CASSLGLAAYEQYF. CDR3 bases: TGTGCCAGCAGCTTAGGACTAGCAGCTTACGAGCAGTACTTC.

This clone came up a few times. Within the sample, other DNA sequences also encode this same CDR3. V is TRBV28 and J is TRBJ1-1; D remains unclear. V lost 5 bases, J lost 0 bases, and 4 bases lay in between. The CDR3 is made up of 12 amino acids. From germline, CDR1 is MDHEN and CDR2 SYDVKM. CDR3 protein: CASSLLNTEAFF. DNA for the CDR3: TGTGCCAGCAGTCTTCTGAACACTGAAGCTTTCTTT. The full variable domain, completed using reference TRBV28 and TRBJ1-1, is DVKVTQSSRYLVKRTGEKVFLECVQDMDHENMFWYRQDPGLGLRLIYFSYDVKMKEKGDIPEGYSVSREKKERFSLILESASTNQTSMYLCASSLLNTEAFFGQGTRLTVV.

The chain carries TRBV10-3 and TRBJ1-2; TRBD1 is a possible D gene (6 bases). Germline assignment: CDR1 ENHRY and CDR2 SYGVKD. V gave up 6 bases and J gave up 8 bases, with 13 bases separating them. The CDR3 totals 12 residues. CDR3 nucleotide sequence: TGTGCCATCAGAGACAGGCATGACGGCTACACCTTC. Its translation: CAIRDRHDGYTF.

This clone was counted between two and nine times. This chain joins TRBV30 and TRBJ1-1; D not certain. V lost 0 bases and J 5 bases, leaving 16 bases between the germline ends. In germline, CDR1 is GTSNPN, CDR2 SVGIG (reference sequence). The CDR3 loop spans 15 amino acids. CDR3 bases: TGTGCCTGGAGTGTAATCGGGATAGGGTTTACTGAAGCTTTCTTT. This encodes CAWSVIGIGFTEAFF.

A few counts support this clone. The rearrangement joins TRBV28 to TRBJ2-7; D gene uncertain. Germline values: CDR1 MDHEN, CDR2 SYDVKM. The CDR3 has 13 amino acids. Between the trimmed V and J ends, which lost 6 bases and 4 bases, there was a span of 13 bases. The DNA for the CDR3 is TGTGCCAGCAGCCCTTACGAACTATACGAGCAGTACTTC. As protein: CASSPYELYEQYF.

The CDR3 protein is CASRGTIFYEQYF. The CDR3 region has the DNA TGTGCCAGCAGAGGGACTATTTTCTACGAGCAGTACTTC. This chain joins TRBV2 and TRBJ2-7, with 7 bases lining up with TRBD2. Germline trimming cut 6 bases from V and 3 bases from J; bases unmatched to any gene: 5. Germline V gene lookup returns CDR1 SNHLY and CDR2 FYNNEI. CDR3 length equals 13 residues.

The chain carries TRBV11-2 and TRBJ2-2, with 9 bases matching TRBD1. Germline V gives CDR1 SGHAT, CDR2 FQNNGV. This CDR3 has 15 residues. The V and J ends lost 6 bases and 3 bases, in that order; junction bases with no gene match: 5. The CDR3 reads CASRTGGGYTGELFF. The CDR3 DNA reads as TGTGCCAGCAGGACAGGGGGAGGGTACACCGGGGAGCTGTTTTTT.

This clone was observed a few times. The same CDR3 is also encoded by other DNA sequences in this sample. The chain links TRBV18 to TRBJ2-1, with D possibly matching TRBD1 (6 bases). CDR1 is KGHSH and CDR2 is LQKENI in the germline V gene. V lost 6 bases, J lost 0 bases, and 12 bases lay in between. The CDR3 is 15 residues long. The CDR3 spells CASSQGGSSYNEQFF. The CDR3 coding sequence is TGTGCCAGCTCCCAAGGGGGAAGCTCCTACAATGAGCAGTTCTTC.

There are a few counts of this clone. The chain couples TRBV9 to TRBJ2-1, with D possibly matching TRBD2 (6 bases). Between the trimmed V and J ends, which lost 4 bases and 5 bases, there was a span of 16 bases. This CDR3 has 15 residues. The V gene's germline CDR1 is SGDLS and CDR2 YYNGEE. The CDR3 reads CASSPTSNYHNEQFF. The CDR3 region has the DNA TGTGCCAGCAGCCCCACTAGCAACTACCACAATGAGCAGTTCTTC.

This clone was seen more than once but under ten times. V is TRBV28 and J is TRBJ2-3, with no clear D. This CDR3 comprises 12 residues. CDR1 MDHEN and CDR2 SYDVKM come from the germline V gene. Trimming left V 7 bases short and J 2 bases short, with 7 bases between. The CDR3 reads CASTGYTDTQYF. For the CDR3, the DNA is TGTGCCAGCACCGGGTACACAGATACGCAGTATTTT. Using reference TRBV28 and TRBJ2-3 for the parts outside the CDR3, the full variable domain is DVKVTQSSRYLVKRTGEKVFLECVQDMDHENMFWYRQDPGLGLRLIYFSYDVKMKEKGDIPEGYSVSREKKERFSLILESASTNQTSMYLCASTGYTDTQYFGPGTRLTVL.

There are a few counts of this clone. This chain links TRBV30 with TRBJ1-4; TRBD1 matches at 8 bases. Germline values: CDR1 GTSNPN, CDR2 SVGIG (reference sequence). J lost 6 bases, V lost 4 bases, and 4 bases had no gene match. This CDR3 contains 13 residues. CDR3 loop: CAWTDRGDEKLFF. The DNA of the CDR3 is TGTGCCTGGACCGACAGGGGTGATGAAAAACTGTTTTTT.

The rearrangement links TRBV29-1 to TRBJ1-1; 7 bases are shared with TRBD1. Germline trimming cut 5 bases from V and 1 base from J; bases unmatched to any gene: 4. Looked up from germline, CDR1 is SQVTM and CDR2 is ANQGSEA. The CDR3 is made up of 13 amino acids. The CDR3 region has the DNA TGCAGCGTTAAACAGGGGAGGAACACTGAAGCTTTCTTT. Residues: CSVKQGRNTEAFF.

The chain links TRBV2 to TRBJ2-1; 14 nucleotides match TRBD2. Trimming cost V 3 bases and J 7 bases; bases outside gene matches: 8. This CDR3 has 17 residues. Germline-derived CDR1 and CDR2 are SNHLY and FYNNEI. CDR3 coding DNA: TGTGCCAGCAGTGACCTTCGACTAGCGGGAGGGCCGAATGAGCAGTTCTTC. Protein product: CASSDLRLAGGPNEQFF.

This clone was counted a few times. The chain recombines TRBV7-2 with TRBJ2-5; D is ambiguous. CDR1 is SGHTA and CDR2 is FQGNSA in the germline V gene. Deletions cut 3 bases from V and 2 bases from J, with 7 bases between. CDR3 length: 13 amino acids. This chain's CDR3 is CASSFAEQETQYF. CDR3 coding DNA: TGTGCCAGCAGCTTCGCCGAGCAAGAGACCCAGTACTTC.

This clone was counted only a few times. The rearrangement joins TRBV6-5 to TRBJ1-5; D might be TRBD1 (6 bases). From germline, CDR1 is MNHEY and CDR2 SVGAGI. The CDR3 covers 14 residues. Trimming removed 6 bases from V and 3 bases from J, with 12 bases in between. CDR3 protein: CASRDTGHNQPQHF. The DNA for the CDR3 is TGTGCCAGCAGAGACACAGGGCACAATCAGCCCCAGCATTTT.

The chain carries TRBV7-2 and TRBJ2-1; 7 nucleotides agree with TRBD1. The CDR3 has 16 amino acids. After removal of 4 bases from V and 8 bases from J, the junction contained 14 bases not matched to a gene. Germline values: CDR1 SGHTA, CDR2 FQGNSA. CDR3: CASSSLGVGGFDEQFF. The CDR3 DNA reads as TGTGCCAGCAGCTCCCTTGGGGTAGGGGGCTTCGATGAGCAGTTCTTC.